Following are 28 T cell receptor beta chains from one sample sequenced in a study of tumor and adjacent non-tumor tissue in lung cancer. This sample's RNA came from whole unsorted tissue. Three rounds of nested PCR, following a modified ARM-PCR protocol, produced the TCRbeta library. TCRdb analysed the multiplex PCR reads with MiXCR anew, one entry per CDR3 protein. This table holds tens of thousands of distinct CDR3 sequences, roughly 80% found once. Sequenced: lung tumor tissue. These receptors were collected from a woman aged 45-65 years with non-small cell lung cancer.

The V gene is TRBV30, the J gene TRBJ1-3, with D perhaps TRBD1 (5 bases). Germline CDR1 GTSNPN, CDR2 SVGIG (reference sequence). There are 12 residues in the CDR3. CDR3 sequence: CVWDFGGNTIYF. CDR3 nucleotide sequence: TGTGTTTGGGACTTTGGCGGAAACACCATATATTTT.

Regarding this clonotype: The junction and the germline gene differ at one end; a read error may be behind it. The CDR3 bases are TGTAGCAGCAGCCCCCTCGGGACTAGCATCTACGGGCAGTACTTC. Protein sequence: CSSSPLGTSIYGQYF. The chain employs TRBV11-2 and TRBJ2-7; 9 bases are a match to TRBD2. CDR1 is SGHAT, CDR2 FQNNGV, per germline. The CDR3 has 15 residues.

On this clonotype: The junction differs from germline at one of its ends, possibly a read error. CDR3 in amino acids: CGSNFGVGEALYF. The CDR3 DNA reads as TGCGGCAGCAACTTTGGTGTGGGAGAGGCCCTGTACTTC. The J gene is TRBJ2-5, the V gene TRBV11-3, with D tentatively TRBD2 (5 bases). The CDR3 contains 13 residues. Per germline, CDR1 SGHNT and CDR2 YENEEA.

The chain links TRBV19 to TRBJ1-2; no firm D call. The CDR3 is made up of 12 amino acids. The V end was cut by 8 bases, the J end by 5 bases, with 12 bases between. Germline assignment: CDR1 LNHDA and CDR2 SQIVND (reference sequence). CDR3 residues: CASRFGPYGYTF. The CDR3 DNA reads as TGTGCCAGTCGTTTCGGACCATATGGCTACACCTTC.

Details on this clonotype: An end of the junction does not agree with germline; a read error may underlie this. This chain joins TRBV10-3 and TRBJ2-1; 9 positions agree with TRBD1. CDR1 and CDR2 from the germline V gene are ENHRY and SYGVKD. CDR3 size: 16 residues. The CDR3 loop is CAISEALGTGRNEQLF. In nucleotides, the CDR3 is TGTGCCATCAGTGAGGCCTTGGGGACAGGGAGAAATGAGCAGTTGTTC.

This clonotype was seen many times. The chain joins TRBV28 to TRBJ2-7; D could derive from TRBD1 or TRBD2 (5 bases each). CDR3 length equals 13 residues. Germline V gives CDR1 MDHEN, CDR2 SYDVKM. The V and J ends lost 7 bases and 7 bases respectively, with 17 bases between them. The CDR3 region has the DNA TGTGCCAGCACCCTTGGGTCTGGGGGTGAGCAGTACTTC. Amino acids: CASTLGSGGEQYF.

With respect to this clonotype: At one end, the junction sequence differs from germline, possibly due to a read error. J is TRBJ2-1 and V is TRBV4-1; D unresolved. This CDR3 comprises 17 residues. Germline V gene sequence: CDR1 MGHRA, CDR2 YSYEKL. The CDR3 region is CASSLISLYGSHNEQFF. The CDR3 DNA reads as TGCGCCAGCAGCCTCATCTCATTGTACGGCTCCCACAATGAGCAATTCTTC.

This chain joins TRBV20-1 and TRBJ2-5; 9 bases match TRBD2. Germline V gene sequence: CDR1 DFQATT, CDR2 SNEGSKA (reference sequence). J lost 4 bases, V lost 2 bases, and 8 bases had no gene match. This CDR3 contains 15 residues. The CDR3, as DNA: TGCAGTGCTAGACTCCTGGGACTAGCTAGAGAGACCCAGTACTTC. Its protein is CSARLLGLARETQYF.

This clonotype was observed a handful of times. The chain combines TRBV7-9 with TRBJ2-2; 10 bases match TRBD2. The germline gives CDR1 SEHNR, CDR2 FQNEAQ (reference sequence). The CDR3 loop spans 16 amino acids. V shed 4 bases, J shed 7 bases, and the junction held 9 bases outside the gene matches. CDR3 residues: CASSSSLAGYHGELFF. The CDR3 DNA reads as TGTGCCAGCAGCTCCTCACTAGCGGGATATCACGGGGAGCTGTTTTTT.

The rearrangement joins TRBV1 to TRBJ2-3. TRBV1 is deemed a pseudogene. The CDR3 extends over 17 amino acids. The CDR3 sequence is CTSSQVRSSKSTDTQYF. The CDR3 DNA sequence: TGCACCAGCAGCCAAGTTCGGTCCTCTAAGAGCACAGATACGCAGTATTTT.

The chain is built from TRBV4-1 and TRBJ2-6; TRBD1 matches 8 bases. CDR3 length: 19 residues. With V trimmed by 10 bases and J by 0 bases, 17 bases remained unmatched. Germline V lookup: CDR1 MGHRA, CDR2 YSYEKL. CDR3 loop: CANSQDWCTGGSGANVLTF. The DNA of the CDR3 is TGCGCCAATAGCCAAGATTGGTGTACAGGGGGCTCTGGGGCCAACGTCCTGACTTTC.

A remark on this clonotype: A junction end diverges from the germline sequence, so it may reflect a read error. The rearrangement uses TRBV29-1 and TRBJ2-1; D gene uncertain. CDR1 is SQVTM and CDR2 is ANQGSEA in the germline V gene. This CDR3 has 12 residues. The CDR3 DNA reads TGCAGCGTTGAACTACCTTACAATGAGCGGTTCTTC. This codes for CSVELPYNERFF.

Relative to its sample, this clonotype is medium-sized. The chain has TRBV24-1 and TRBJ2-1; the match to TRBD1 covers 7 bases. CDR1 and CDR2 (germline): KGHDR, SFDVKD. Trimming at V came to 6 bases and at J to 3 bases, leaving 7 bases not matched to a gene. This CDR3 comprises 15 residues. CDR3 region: CATSPNGQDYNEQFF. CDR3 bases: TGTGCCACCAGTCCGAATGGACAGGACTACAATGAGCAGTTCTTC.

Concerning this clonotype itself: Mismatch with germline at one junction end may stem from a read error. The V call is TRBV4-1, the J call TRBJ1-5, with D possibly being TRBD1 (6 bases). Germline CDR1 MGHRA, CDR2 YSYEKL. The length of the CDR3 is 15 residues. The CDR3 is CVSCQVGGSNQPQHF. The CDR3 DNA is TGCGTCAGCTGCCAAGTTGGGGGCAGCAATCAGCCCCAGCATTTT.

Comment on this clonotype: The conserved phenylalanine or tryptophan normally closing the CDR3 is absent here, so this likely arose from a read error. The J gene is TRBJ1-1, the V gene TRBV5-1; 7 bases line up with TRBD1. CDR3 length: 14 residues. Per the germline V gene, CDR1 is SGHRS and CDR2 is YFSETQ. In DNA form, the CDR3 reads TGCGCCAGCAGCTCACAGACAGGGAATACTGCAGCTTTCATT. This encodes CASSSQTGNTAAFI.

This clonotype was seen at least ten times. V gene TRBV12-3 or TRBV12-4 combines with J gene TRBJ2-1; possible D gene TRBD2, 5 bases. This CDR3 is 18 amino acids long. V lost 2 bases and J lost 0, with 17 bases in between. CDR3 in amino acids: CASSLRSGLQNSYNEQFF. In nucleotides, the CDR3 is TGTGCCAGCAGTTTAAGGAGCGGCCTACAGAACTCCTACAATGAGCAGTTCTTC.

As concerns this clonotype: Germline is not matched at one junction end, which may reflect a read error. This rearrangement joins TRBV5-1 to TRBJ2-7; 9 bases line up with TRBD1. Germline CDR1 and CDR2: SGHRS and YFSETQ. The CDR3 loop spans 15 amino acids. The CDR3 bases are TGCGCCAGCAGCATGGGGGACAGGGTATCCTACGAACAGTACTTC. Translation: CASSMGDRVSYEQYF.

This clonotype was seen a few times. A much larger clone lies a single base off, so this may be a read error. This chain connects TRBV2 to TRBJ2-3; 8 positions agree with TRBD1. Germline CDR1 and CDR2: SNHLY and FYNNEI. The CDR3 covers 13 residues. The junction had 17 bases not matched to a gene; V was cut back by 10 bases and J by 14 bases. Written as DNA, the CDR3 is TGTGCCAACCAAGGACAGGGTGTGATAGGATGGTATTTT. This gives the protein CANQGQGVIGWYF.

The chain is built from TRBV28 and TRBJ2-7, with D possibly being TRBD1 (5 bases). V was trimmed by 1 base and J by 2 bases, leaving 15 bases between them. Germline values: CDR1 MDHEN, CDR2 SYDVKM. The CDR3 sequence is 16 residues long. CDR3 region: CASSLSGHGGPYEQYF. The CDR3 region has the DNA TGTGCCAGCAGTTTATCTGGACACGGTGGACCCTACGAGCAGTACTTC.

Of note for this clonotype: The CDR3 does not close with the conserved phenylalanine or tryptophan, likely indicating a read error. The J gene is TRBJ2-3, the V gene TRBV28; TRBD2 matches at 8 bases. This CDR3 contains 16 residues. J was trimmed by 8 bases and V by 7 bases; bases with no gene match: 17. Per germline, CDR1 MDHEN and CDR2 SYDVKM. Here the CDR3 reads CASNPGVAGLGRTQYY. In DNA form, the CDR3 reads TGTGCCAGCAATCCAGGGGTAGCGGGATTGGGGCGTACGCAGTATTAT.

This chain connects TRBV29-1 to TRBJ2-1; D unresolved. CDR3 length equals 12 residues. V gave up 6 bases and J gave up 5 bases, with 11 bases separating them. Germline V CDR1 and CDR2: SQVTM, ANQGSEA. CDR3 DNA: TGCAGCGTCGAACTACATCACAATGAGCAGTTCTTC. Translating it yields CSVELHHNEQFF.

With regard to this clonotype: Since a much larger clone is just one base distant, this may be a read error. CDR3: CASSPPGGGFYCSPLHF. The CDR3 nucleotides read TGTGCCAGCAGCCCGCCTGGAGGGGGCTTTTATTGTTCACCCCTCCACTTT. The V call is TRBV5-8, the J call TRBJ1-6, with 7 bases matching TRBD1. There are 17 residues in the CDR3. Germline V gene data show CDR1 as SGHTS and CDR2 as YDEGEE. V shed 4 bases and J 9 bases; nucleotides not matched to a gene: 16.

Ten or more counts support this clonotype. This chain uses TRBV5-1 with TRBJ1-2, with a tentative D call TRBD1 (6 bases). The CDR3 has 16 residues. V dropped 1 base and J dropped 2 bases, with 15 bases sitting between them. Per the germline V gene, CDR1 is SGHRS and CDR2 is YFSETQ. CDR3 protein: CASSLLDQGRNYGYTF. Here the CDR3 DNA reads TGCGCCAGCAGCTTGTTAGACCAGGGGAGGAACTATGGCTACACCTTC.

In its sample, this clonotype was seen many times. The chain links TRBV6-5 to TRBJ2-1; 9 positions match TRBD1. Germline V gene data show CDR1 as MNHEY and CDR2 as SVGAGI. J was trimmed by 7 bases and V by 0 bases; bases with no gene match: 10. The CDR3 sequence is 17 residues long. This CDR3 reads CASSYSMAGQGGNEQFF. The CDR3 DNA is TGTGCCAGCAGTTACTCGATGGCGGGACAGGGAGGGAATGAGCAGTTCTTC.

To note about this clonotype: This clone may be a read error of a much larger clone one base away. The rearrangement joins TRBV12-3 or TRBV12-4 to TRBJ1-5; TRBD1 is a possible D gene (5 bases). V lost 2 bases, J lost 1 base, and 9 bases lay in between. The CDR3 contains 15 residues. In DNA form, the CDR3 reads TGTGCCAGCAGTTTAACTCGGGGGAGCAATCAGCCCCAGCATTTT. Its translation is CASSLTRGSNQPQHF.

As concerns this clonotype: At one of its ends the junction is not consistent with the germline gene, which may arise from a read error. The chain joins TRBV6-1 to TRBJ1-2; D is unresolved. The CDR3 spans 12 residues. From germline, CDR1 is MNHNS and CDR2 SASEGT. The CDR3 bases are TGTGACAGCAGGCGGGCAAGCCATGGTTACATCTTC. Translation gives CDSRRASHGYIF.

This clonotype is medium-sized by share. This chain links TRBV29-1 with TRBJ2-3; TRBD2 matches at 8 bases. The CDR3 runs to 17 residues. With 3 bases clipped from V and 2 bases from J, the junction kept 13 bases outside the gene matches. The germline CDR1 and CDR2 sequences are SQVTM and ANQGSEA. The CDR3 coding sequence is TGCAGCGTTGAGGGGTTTGCGGGAGGCTCGATCACAGATACGCAGTATTTT. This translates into CSVEGFAGGSITDTQYF.

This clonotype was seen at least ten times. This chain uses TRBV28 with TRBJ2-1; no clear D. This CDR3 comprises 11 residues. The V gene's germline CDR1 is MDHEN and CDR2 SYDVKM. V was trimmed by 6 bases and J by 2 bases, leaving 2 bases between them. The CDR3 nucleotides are TGTGCCAGCAGCCCCTACAATGAGCAGTTCTTC. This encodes CASSPYNEQFF. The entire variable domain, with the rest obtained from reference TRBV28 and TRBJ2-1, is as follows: DVKVTQSSRYLVKRTGEKVFLECVQDMDHENMFWYRQDPGLGLRLIYFSYDVKMKEKGDIPEGYSVSREKKERFSLILESASTNQTSMYLCASSPYNEQFFGPGTRLTVL.